One sample yielded the 4 T cell receptor beta chains listed below, sequenced in a study of cytomegalovirus exposure and HLA in healthy donors. A multiplex PCR was run with 60 Vbeta primers and 13 Jbeta primers. Using immunoSEQ multiplex PCR, the repertoire was profiled, and TCRdb retains in-frame clones only, with some absent. The sample includes 200,000 or so clones, 80% to 90% seen only once; the top ten take about 3.1%. Input material: PBMCs. All receptors come from a man younger than 40 in good health and CMV-seronegative.

The chain links TRBV5-1 to TRBJ1-1; TRBD1 might be the D (5 bases). From germline, CDR1 is SGHRS and CDR2 YFSETQ. There are 15 residues in the CDR3. The V and J ends lost 4 bases and 4 bases respectively, with 17 bases between them. CDR3 sequence reads: CASSGAQGLSTEAFF. For the CDR3, the DNA is TGCGCCAGCAGCGGAGCGCAGGGCTTGAGCACTGAAGCTTTCTTT.

The chain has TRBV28 and TRBJ2-1; tentative D call: TRBD2 (6 bases). The length of the CDR3 is 15 residues. V was clipped by 5 bases and J by 1 base, with 12 bases between them. The germline CDR1 and CDR2 sequences are MDHEN and SYDVKM. The CDR3 spells CASSPWGESYNEQFF. DNA of the CDR3: TGTGCCAGCAGTCCCTGGGGGGAGTCCTACAATGAGCAGTTCTTC.

V is TRBV4-2 and J is TRBJ2-7; 7 positions agree with TRBD1. This CDR3 comprises 13 residues. V gave up 1 base and J gave up 10 bases; unmatched junction bases: 7. Per the germline V gene, CDR1 is LGHNA and CDR2 is YNFKEQ. The CDR3: CASSQGTGNLQYF. The DNA for the CDR3 is TGTGCCAGCAGCCAAGGGACAGGTAATCTCCAGTACTTC.

The chain employs TRBV25-1 and TRBJ1-4; 8 bases agree with TRBD1. Germline-derived CDR1 and CDR2 are MGHDK and SYGVNS. This CDR3 comprises 15 residues. Trimming removed 5 bases from V and 6 bases from J; junction bases left unmatched: 8. CDR3 sequence reads: CASSYAQGEDEKLFF. CDR3 sequence (DNA): TGTGCCAGCAGTTATGCACAGGGGGAGGATGAAAAACTGTTTTTT.